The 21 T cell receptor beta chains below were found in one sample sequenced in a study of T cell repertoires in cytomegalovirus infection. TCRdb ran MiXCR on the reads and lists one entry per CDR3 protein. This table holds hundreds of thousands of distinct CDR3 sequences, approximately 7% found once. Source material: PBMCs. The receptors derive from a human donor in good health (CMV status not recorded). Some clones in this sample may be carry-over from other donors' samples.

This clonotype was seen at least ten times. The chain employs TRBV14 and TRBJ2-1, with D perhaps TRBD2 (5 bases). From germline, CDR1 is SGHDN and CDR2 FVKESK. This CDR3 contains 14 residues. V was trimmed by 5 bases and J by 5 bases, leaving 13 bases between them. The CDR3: CASSLIARDNEQFF. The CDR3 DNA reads TGTGCCAGCAGCTTAATAGCGAGGGACAATGAGCAGTTCTTC.

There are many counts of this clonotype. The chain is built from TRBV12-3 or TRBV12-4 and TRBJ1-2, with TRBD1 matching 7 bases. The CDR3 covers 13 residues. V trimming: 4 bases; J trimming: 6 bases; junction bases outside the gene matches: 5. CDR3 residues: CASSSTGLDGYTF. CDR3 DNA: TGTGCCAGCAGTTCGACAGGGCTCGATGGCTACACCTTC.

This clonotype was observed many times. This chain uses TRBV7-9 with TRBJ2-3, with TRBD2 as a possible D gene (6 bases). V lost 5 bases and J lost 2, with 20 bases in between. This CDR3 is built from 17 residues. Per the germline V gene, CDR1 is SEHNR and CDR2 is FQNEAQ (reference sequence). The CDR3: CASSLPGTPEATDTQYF. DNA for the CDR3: TGTGCCAGCAGCCTCCCCGGGACTCCCGAAGCCACAGATACGCAGTATTTT.

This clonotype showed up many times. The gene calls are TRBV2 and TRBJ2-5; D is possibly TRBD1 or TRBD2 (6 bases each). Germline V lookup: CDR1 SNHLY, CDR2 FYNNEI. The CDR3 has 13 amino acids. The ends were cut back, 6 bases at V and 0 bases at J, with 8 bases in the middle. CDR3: CASRGGYQETQYF. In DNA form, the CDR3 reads TGTGCCAGCAGAGGGGGGTACCAAGAGACCCAGTACTTC.

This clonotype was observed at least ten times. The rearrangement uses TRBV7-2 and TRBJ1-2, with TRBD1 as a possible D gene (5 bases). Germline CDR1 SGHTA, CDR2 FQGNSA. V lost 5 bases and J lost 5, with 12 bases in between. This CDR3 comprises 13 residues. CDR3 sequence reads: CASSHPSGYGYTF. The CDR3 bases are TGTGCCAGCAGCCATCCGTCAGGGTATGGCTACACCTTC. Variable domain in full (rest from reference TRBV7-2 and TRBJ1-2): GAGVSQSPSNKVTEKGKDVELRCDPISGHTALYWYRQSLGQGLEFLIYFQGNSAPDKSGLPSDRFSAERTGGSVSTLTIQRTQQEDSAVYLCASSHPSGYGYTFGSGTRLTVV.

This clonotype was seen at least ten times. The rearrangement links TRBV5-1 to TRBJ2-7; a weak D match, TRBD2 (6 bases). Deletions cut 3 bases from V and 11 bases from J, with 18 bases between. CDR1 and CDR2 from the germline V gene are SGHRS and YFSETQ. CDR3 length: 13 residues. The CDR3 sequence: CASSSLGRGGEYF. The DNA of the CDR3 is TGCGCCAGCAGCTCTCTGGGGAGAGGAGGGGAGTACTTC.

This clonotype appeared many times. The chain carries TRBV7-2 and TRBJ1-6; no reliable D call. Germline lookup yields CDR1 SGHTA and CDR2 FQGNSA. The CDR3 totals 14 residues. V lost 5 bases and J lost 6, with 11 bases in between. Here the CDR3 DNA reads TGTGCCAGCAGCAGCAGGTTCGGTAATTCACCCCTCCACTTT. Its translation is CASSSRFGNSPLHF.

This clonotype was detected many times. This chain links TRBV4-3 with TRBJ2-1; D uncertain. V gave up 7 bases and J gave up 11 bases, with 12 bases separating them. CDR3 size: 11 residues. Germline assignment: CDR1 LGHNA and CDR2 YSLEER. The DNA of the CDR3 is TGCGCCAGCAACCCCCCACCTCAGCAGTTCTTC. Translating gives CASNPPPQQFF.

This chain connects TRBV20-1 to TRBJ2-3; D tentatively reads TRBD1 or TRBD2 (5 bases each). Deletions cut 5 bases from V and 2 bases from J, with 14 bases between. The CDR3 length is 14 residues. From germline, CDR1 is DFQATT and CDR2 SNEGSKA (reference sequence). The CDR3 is CSAWDGRNTDTQYF. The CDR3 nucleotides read TGCAGTGCTTGGGACGGTAGGAACACAGATACGCAGTATTTT.

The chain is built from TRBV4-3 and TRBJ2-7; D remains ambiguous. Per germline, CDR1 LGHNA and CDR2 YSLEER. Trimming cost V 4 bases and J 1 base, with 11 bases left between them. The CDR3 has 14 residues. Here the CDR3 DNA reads TGCGCCAGCAGCCGTCAGACGGAATCCTACGAGCAGTACTTC. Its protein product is CASSRQTESYEQYF.

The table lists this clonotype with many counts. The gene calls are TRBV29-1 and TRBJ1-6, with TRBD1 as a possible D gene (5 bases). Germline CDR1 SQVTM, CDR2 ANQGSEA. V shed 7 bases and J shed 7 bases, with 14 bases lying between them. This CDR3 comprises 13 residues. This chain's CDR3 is CSAAEHRNSPLHF. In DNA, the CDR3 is TGCAGCGCCGCAGAGCACAGGAATTCACCCCTCCACTTT.

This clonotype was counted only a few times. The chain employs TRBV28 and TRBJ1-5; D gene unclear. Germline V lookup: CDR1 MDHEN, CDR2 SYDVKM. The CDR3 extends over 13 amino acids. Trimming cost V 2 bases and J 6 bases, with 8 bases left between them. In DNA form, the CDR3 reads TGTGCCAGCAGTTTACAGCTGGGTCAGCCCCAGCATTTT. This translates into CASSLQLGQPQHF.

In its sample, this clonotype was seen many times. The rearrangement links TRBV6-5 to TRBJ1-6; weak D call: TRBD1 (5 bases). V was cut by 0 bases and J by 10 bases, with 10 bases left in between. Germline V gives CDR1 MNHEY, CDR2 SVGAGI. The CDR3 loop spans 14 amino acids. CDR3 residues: CASSYSGVWSPLHF. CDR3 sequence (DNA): TGTGCCAGCAGTTACTCGGGGGTCTGGTCACCCCTCCACTTT.

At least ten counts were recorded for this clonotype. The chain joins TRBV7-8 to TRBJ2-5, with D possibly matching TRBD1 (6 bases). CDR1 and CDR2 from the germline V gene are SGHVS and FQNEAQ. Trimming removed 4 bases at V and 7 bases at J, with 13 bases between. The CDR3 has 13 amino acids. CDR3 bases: TGTGCCAGCAGCTCACAGGGAGTAGGGACCCAGTACTTC. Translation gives CASSSQGVGTQYF.

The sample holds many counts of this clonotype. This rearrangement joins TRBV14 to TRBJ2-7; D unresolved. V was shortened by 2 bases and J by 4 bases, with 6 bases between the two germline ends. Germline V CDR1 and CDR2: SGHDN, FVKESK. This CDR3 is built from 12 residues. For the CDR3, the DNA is TGTGCCAGCAGCCAATTAGGGTACGAGCAGTACTTC. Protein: CASSQLGYEQYF.

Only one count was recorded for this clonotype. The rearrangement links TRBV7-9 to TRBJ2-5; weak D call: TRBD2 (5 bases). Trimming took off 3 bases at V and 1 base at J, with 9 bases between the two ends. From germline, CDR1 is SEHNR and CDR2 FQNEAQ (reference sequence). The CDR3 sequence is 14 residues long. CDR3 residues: CASSFRDRQETQYF. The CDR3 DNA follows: TGTGCCAGCAGCTTCCGGGATCGCCAAGAGACCCAGTACTTC.

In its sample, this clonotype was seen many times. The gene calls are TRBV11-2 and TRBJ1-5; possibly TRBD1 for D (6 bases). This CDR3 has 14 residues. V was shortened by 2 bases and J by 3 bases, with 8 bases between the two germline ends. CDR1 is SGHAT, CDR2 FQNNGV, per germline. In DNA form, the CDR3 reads TGTGCCAGCAGCTTAACAGGGTACAATCAGCCCCAGCATTTT. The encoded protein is CASSLTGYNQPQHF.

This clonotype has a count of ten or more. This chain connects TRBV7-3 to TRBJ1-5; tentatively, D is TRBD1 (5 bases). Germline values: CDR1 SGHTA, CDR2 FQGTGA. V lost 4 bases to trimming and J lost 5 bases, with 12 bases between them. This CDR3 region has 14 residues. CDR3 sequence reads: CASSSPREDQPQHF. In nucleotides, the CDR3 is TGTGCCAGCAGCTCCCCCAGGGAGGATCAGCCCCAGCATTTT.

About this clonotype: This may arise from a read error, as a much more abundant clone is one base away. The CDR3: CSAFEAGIGPNEQFF. The CDR3 DNA follows: TGCAGTGCCTTTGAAGCGGGCATTGGTCCCAATGAGCAGTTCTTC. J is TRBJ2-1 and V is TRBV20-1, with a possible D match to TRBD2 (6 bases). Germline loops: CDR1 DFQATT, CDR2 SNEGSKA (reference sequence). V gave up 6 bases and J gave up 6 bases, with 21 bases separating them. The CDR3 sequence is 15 residues long.

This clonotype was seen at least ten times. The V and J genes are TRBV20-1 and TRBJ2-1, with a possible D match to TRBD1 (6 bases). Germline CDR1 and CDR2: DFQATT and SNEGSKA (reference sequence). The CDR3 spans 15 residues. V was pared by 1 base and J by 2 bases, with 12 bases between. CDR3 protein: CSARAGTRTYNEQFF. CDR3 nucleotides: TGCAGTGCTAGAGCCGGGACACGGACCTACAATGAGCAGTTCTTC.

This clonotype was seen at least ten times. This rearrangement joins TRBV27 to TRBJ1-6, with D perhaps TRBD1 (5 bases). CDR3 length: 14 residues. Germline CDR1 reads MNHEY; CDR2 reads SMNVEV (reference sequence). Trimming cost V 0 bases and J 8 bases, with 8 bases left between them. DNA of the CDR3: TGTGCCAGCAGTTTATCAGGGGTATATTCACCCCTCCACTTT. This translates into CASSLSGVYSPLHF.